This TCR beta chain was documented in a study of long-term antiretroviral therapy in people with HIV. Between the trimmed V and J ends, which lost 3 bases and 1 base, there was a span of 6 bases. The germline CDR1 and CDR2 sequences are KGHSH and LQKENI. CDR3 length: 13 residues. With survey level as its setting, the immunoSEQ assay was v3.0. Data came from immunoSEQ multiplex PCR; TCRdb stores just in-frame clones and leaves some out. The profile shows under 15,000 clones, around 77% of them singletons. General study results and limits: The study found that diversity rose after ART but stayed below transplant donor controls.

In regard to this clone: The antigen is not known.

This chain joins TRBV18 and TRBJ1-1; D gene ambiguous. The sequenced sample was unsorted PBMCs, obtained 1.3 years after starting antiretroviral therapy. The TCR originated in a woman aged 18-35 years with HIV. CDR3 nucleotides: TGTGCCAGCTCACCGAGGGCGAACACTGAAGCTTTCTTT. Its protein is CASSPRANTEAFF.